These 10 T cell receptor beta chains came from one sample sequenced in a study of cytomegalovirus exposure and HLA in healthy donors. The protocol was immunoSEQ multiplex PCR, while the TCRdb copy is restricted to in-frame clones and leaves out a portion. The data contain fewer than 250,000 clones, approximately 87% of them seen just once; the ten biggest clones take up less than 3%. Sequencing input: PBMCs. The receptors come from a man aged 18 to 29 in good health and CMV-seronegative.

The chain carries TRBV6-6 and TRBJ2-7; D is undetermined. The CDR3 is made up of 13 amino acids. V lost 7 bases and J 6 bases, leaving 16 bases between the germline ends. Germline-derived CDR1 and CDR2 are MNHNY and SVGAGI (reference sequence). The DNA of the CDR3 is TGTGCCAGCACCCAGGCCCCCTCTTCCGAGCAGTACTTC. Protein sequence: CASTQAPSSEQYF.

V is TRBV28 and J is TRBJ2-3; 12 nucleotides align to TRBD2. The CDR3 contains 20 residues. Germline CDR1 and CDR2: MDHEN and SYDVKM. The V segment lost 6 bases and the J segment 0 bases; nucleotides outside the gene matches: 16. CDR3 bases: TGTGCCAGCAGGGTGGCGAGACTAGCGGGGGCACGACCTAGCACAGATACGCAGTATTTT. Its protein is CASRVARLAGARPSTDTQYF.

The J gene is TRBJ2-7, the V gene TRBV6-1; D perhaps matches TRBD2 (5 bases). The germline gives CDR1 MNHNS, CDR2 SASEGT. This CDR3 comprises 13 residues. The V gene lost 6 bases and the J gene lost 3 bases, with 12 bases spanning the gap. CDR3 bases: TGTGCCAGCAGGGAAAGCGGCTTCTACGAGCAGTACTTC. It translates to CASRESGFYEQYF.

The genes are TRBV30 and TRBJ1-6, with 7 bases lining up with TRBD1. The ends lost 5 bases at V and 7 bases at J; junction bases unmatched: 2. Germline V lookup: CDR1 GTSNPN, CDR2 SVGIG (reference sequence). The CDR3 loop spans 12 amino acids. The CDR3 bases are TGTGCCTGGCGGGACAGCAATTCACCCCTCCACTTT. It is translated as CAWRDSNSPLHF.

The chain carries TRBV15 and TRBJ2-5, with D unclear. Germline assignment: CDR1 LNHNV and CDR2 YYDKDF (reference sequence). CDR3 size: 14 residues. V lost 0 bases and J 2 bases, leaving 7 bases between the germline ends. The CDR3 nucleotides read TGTGCCACCAGCAGAGATCAGAAACAAGAGACCCAGTACTTC. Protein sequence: CATSRDQKQETQYF.

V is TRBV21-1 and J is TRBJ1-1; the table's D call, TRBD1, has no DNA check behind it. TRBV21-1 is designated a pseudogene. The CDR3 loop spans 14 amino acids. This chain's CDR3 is CASSKVRGCTEAFF. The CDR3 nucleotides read TGTGCCAGCAGCAAAGTCAGGGGGTGTACTGAAGCTTTCTTT.

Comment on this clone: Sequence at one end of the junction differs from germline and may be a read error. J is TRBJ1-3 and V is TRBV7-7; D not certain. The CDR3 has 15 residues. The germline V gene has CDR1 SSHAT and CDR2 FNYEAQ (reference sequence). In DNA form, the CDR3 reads TGTGCTAGCAGCCTTTCAGCTGCGGCTGGAAACACCATATATTTT. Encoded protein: CASSLSAAAGNTIYF.

The CDR3 sequence: CSVGGTGPLNEQFF. In DNA, the CDR3 is TGCAGCGTTGGGGGGACAGGGCCGCTCAATGAGCAGTTCTTC. The J gene is TRBJ2-1, the V gene TRBV29-1; TRBD1 matches at 9 bases. J lost 6 bases, V lost 4 bases, and 7 bases had no gene match. Germline assignment: CDR1 SQVTM and CDR2 ANQGSEA. The CDR3 has 14 residues.

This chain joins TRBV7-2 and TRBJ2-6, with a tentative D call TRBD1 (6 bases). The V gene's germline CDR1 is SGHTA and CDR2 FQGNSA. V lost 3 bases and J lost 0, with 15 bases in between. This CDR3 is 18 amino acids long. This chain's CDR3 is CASSFYPQGSSGANVLTF. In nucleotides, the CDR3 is TGTGCCAGCAGCTTTTACCCACAGGGTAGCTCTGGGGCCAACGTCCTGACTTTC.

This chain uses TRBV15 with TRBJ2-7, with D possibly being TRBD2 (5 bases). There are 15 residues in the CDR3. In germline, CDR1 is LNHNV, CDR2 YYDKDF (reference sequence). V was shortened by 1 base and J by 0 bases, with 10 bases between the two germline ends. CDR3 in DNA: TGTGCCACCAGCAGAGCCCAAGGGAGCTCCTACGAGCAGTACTTC. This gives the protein CATSRAQGSSYEQYF.